This section outlines one TCR beta chain sequence together with its context. The sample belongs to a study of technical replicates of blood from a handful of donors. Assay: immunoSEQ multiplex PCR; the TCRdb copy retains only in-frame clones and omits some. The sample records 60,000 to 65,000 clones, around 87% being singletons. Sequenced material: PBMCs. The clonotype was recovered from a human donor in good health. Some clones in this sample may be carry-over from other donors' samples.

The CDR3 spells CASSPGGRAEVEQYF. The CDR3 coding sequence is TGCGCCAGCAGCCCTGGAGGGCGGGCGGAAGTCGAGCAGTACTTC. V usage is TRBV5-1 and J usage is TRBJ2-7; a possible D gene is TRBD2 (6 bases). Germline assignment: CDR1 SGHRS and CDR2 YFSETQ. The germline V and J ends were trimmed by 4 bases and 6 bases, with 20 bases remaining between them. This CDR3 has 15 residues.